The 17 T cell receptor beta chains presented below share a single source sample, sequenced in a study of blood T cells in healthy people across ages (dated by TCRdb to the mid-2010s). The library was built by means of 5' RACE. TCRdb lists the instrument as Illumina HiSeq 2500. A second roughly 6 to 12 cycle PCR used a sample-barcoded 5' primer and a J-beta primer mix. TCRdb reanalyzed the raw reads on its own, using fastp at Q25 for trimming and MiXCR for clone calling, and kept in-frame beta chains. Rows with one shared CDR3 protein collapse into an entry with the most common genes and DNA. This sample has 1 million or so distinct CDR3 sequences in its table, and around 27% of those were observed once. Of the sample, around 0.75% falls within the top ten clones. This same sample was also part of a study on T cells of mothers and their children.

The specimen was blood. These receptors all stem from a girl aged 2 to 10 in good health.

In DNA form, the CDR3 reads TGTGCCACCAGCGTGAGACAGGGGATGAACACCATATATTTT. This codes for CATSVRQGMNTIYF. V usage is TRBV15 and J usage is TRBJ1-3; 8 nucleotides align to TRBD1. This CDR3 spans 14 amino acids. The germline gives CDR1 LNHNV, CDR2 YYDKDF (reference sequence). V was clipped by 5 bases and J by 7 bases; unmatched bases: 7.

The chain is built from TRBV7-2 and TRBJ1-3, with D unclear. There are 17 residues in the CDR3. V was clipped by 2 bases and J by 0 bases, with 14 bases between them. Germline V lookup: CDR1 SGHTA, CDR2 FQGNSA. The CDR3 DNA follows: TGTGCCAGCAGCTTAAACGGTCTTGATTCCTCTGGAAACACCATATATTTT. Its translation: CASSLNGLDSSGNTIYF.

This clonotype was seen only a few times. The chain combines TRBV20-1 with TRBJ2-1, with TRBD2 matching 7 bases. Germline V gives CDR1 DFQATT, CDR2 SNEGSKA (reference sequence). The CDR3 totals 14 residues. Trimming took 4 bases from V and 11 from J; bases not matched to a gene: 14. The CDR3 bases are TGCAGTGCTATGGCCGTGGGCGGGGGAATTAAGCAGTTCTTC. This encodes CSAMAVGGGIKQFF.

CDR3 coding DNA: TGTGCCAGCAGCTTGTTTGAGTCTTCAGAGATTACGCAGTATTTT. Encoded protein: CASSLFESSEITQYF. The chain carries TRBV7-2 and TRBJ2-3, with no clear D. From germline, CDR1 is SGHTA and CDR2 FQGNSA. This CDR3 has 15 residues. Between the trimmed V and J ends, which lost 3 bases and 8 bases, there was a span of 18 bases.

The chain combines TRBV4-3 with TRBJ1-4, with a possible D match to TRBD1 (6 bases). V dropped 3 bases and J dropped 7 bases, with 21 bases sitting between them. Germline assignment: CDR1 LGHNA and CDR2 YSLEER. The CDR3 is 17 amino acids. In DNA, the CDR3 is TGCGCCAGCAGCCAGGAGCCGTACAGGGCGCCCCGTGAAAAACTGTTTTTT. Translated, it gives CASSQEPYRAPREKLFF.

This sequence joins TRBV28 and TRBJ2-5; D is perhaps TRBD1 or TRBD2 (5 bases each). Near its end, the DNA agrees better with TRBJ2-7, so the J call may be wrong. Germline CDR1 and CDR2: MDHEN and SYDVKM. The CDR3 is 15 residues long. CDR3 in DNA: TGTGCCAGCAGTTTATCAGGGAGCCTACTCTACGAGCAGTACTTC. Translated, it gives CASSLSGSLLYEQYF.

This clonotype was seen once. This may be a read error, as it is one base from a much larger clone. The genes are TRBV4-3 and TRBJ2-1, with no clear D. This CDR3 spans 15 amino acids. Germline V gives CDR1 LGHNA, CDR2 YSLEER. V was trimmed by 0 bases and J by 5 bases, leaving 11 bases between them. The CDR3 region has the DNA TGCGCCAGCAGCCAAGATCTCCCCCTCCACAATGAGCAGTTCTTC. This encodes CASSQDLPLHNEQFF.

This chain uses TRBV9 with TRBJ2-1; 8 bases are a match to TRBD2. TRBJ2-5 explains the end of the DNA better; the J call may be wrong. The CDR3 totals 17 residues. The germline V gene has CDR1 SGDLS and CDR2 YYNGEE. The CDR3 DNA sequence: TGTGCCAGCAGCTCCGAGGCGGGAGGTGCCTCGGGGGAGACCCAGTACTTC. Protein sequence: CASSSEAGGASGETQYF.

V is TRBV7-9 and J is TRBJ1-1; D unresolved. The germline V and J ends were trimmed by 5 bases and 11 bases, with 21 bases remaining between them. The CDR3 extends over 14 amino acids. Germline CDR1 and CDR2: SEHNR and FQNEAQ (reference sequence). This CDR3 is CASSPTTSGAEAFF. The DNA of the CDR3 is TGTGCCAGCAGCCCTACTACCTCAGGAGCGGAGGCTTTCTTT.

This clonotype was detected many times. The J gene is TRBJ2-5, the V gene TRBV29-1; D gene unclear. Looked up from germline, CDR1 is SQVTM and CDR2 is ANQGSEA. The CDR3 length is 14 residues. V dropped 5 bases and J dropped 0 bases, with 13 bases sitting between them. In DNA, the CDR3 is TGCAGCGTTTCTGGGTTGGAGTACCAAGAGACCCAGTACTTC. Encoded protein: CSVSGLEYQETQYF. Based on the CDR3 plus reference TRBV29-1 and TRBJ2-5, the full variable domain is SAVISQKPSRDICQRGTSLTIQCQVDSQVTMMFWYRQQPGQSLTLIATANQGSEATYESGFVIDKFPISRPNLTFSTLTVSNMSPEDSSIYLCSVSGLEYQETQYFGPGTRLLVL.

The chain uses TRBV4-3 and TRBJ2-1; D gene uncertain. Trimming removed 2 bases from V and 7 bases from J, with 12 bases in between. CDR1 and CDR2 from the germline V gene are LGHNA and YSLEER. This CDR3 contains 14 residues. The CDR3 sequence: CASSQLGLWNEQFF. The CDR3 DNA reads TGCGCCAGCAGCCAATTGGGTCTCTGGAATGAGCAGTTCTTC.

This clonotype was seen more than once but under ten times. J is TRBJ2-5 and V is TRBV20-1; 7 bases are a match to TRBD1. The better agreement between TRBJ2-7 and the DNA end casts doubt on the J call. Germline V gene data show CDR1 as DFQATT and CDR2 as SNEGSKA (reference sequence). This CDR3 region has 13 residues. The CDR3 loop is CSAVDRNTYEQYF. CDR3 DNA sequence: TGCAGTGCTGTGGACAGGAATACCTACGAGCAGTACTTC.

The chain uses TRBV5-1 and TRBJ2-3; D unresolved. Looked up from germline, CDR1 is SGHRS and CDR2 is YFSETQ. V lost 0 bases and J lost 5, with 7 bases in between. The CDR3 has 13 residues. CDR3 protein: CASSLVDEDTQYF. CDR3 in DNA: TGCGCCAGCAGCTTGGTAGACGAAGATACGCAGTATTTT.

This chain joins TRBV20-1 and TRBJ2-5; D unclear. CDR3 length: 11 residues. Trimming pared 6 bases from V and 1 base from J, leaving 6 bases between. From germline, CDR1 is DFQATT and CDR2 SNEGSKA (reference sequence). This chain's CDR3 is CSASFQETQYF. CDR3 bases: TGCAGTGCCAGTTTCCAAGAGACCCAGTACTTC.

This clonotype has a handful of counts. The chain couples TRBV27 to TRBJ2-7; a weak D match, TRBD2 (5 bases). The CDR3 runs to 13 residues. Trimming removed 3 bases from V and 3 bases from J, with 9 bases in between. Germline V gene data show CDR1 as MNHEY and CDR2 as SMNVEV (reference sequence). CDR3 in DNA: TGTGCCAGCAGTTTTCGAGGGTTCTACGAGCAGTACTTC. Its protein product is CASSFRGFYEQYF.

Note on this clonotype: A junction boundary mismatches the germline segment, possibly from a read error. The J gene is TRBJ1-2, the V gene TRBV6-6; possibly TRBD1 for D (6 bases). Per the germline V gene, CDR1 is MNHNY and CDR2 is SVGAGI (reference sequence). This CDR3 contains 15 residues. The CDR3 loop reads CASLGSGGANYGYAF. CDR3 nucleotide sequence: TGTGCCAGCTTGGGTTCCGGGGGCGCGAACTATGGCTACGCCTTC.

The rearrangement links TRBV6-2 or TRBV6-3 to TRBJ2-3; D may be TRBD1 (6 bases). This CDR3 comprises 14 residues. CDR1 is MNHEY, CDR2 SVGEGT, per germline. Trimming took 2 bases from V and 3 from J, leaving 9 bases between them. CDR3 sequence reads: CASSYLQGTDTQYF. The CDR3 DNA sequence: TGTGCCAGCAGTTACCTCCAGGGGACAGATACGCAGTATTTT.